What follows are 24 T cell receptor beta chains derived from one specimen sequenced in a study of CD8+ T cells in alopecia areata. Described treatment: oral pan-JAK inhibitor, 5-10 mg twice daily. Extracted RNA was reverse transcribed, and the resulting cDNA served as sequencing template. Libraries were prepared by immunoSEQ multiplex PCR; TCRdb keeps only in-frame clonotypes and omits some of them. The repertoire consists of 200,000 or so clones, with about 62% occurring once and the leading ten covering about 5.1%. The starting material was CD4+ T cells sorted from blood, obtained at week 24, from a patient treated with tofacitinib. Receptor source: a human donor with alopecia areata.

This clone has a handful of counts. V is TRBV30 and J is TRBJ1-3; the D gene is possibly TRBD1 (6 bases). V dropped 2 bases and J dropped 4 bases, with 9 bases sitting between them. The length of the CDR3 is 13 residues. Germline-derived CDR1 and CDR2 are GTSNPN and SVGIG (reference sequence). In DNA, the CDR3 is TGTGCCTGGAGTTTCGACAGGGGAAACACCATATATTTT. Protein: CAWSFDRGNTIYF.

The genes are TRBV15 and TRBJ2-6, with D perhaps matching TRBD1 (6 bases). This CDR3 has 17 amino acids. V lost 0 bases and J lost 2, with 11 bases in between. Germline V CDR1 and CDR2: LNHNV, YYDKDF (reference sequence). The CDR3 coding sequence is TGTGCCACCAGCAGAGACAGGGGAGTGACTGGGGCCAACGTCCTGACTTTC. This encodes CATSRDRGVTGANVLTF.

The chain links TRBV5-1 to TRBJ2-5, with 12 bases aligning to TRBD2. The V segment lost 3 bases and the J segment 5 bases; nucleotides outside the gene matches: 5. Germline V lookup: CDR1 SGHRS, CDR2 YFSETQ. CDR3 length: 15 residues. The CDR3 DNA follows: TGCGCCAGCAGCTCGCGGACTAGCGGGGCGGAGACCCAGTACTTC. Protein product: CASSSRTSGAETQYF.

This chain uses TRBV25-1 with TRBJ2-6; D possibly corresponds to TRBD2 (6 bases). Germline V CDR1 and CDR2: MGHDK, SYGVNS. The CDR3 runs 15 residues. Trimming pared 1 base from V and 2 bases from J, leaving 6 bases between. CDR3 loop: CASSEWRAGANVLTF. The CDR3 nucleotides are TGTGCCAGCAGTGAATGGAGGGCTGGGGCCAACGTCCTGACTTTC.

The rearrangement uses TRBV5-4 and TRBJ1-1; possibly TRBD1 for D (5 bases). The CDR3 totals 14 residues. Between the trimmed V and J ends, which lost 1 base and 5 bases, there was a span of 12 bases. Looked up from germline, CDR1 is SGHNT and CDR2 is YYREEE (reference sequence). This CDR3 reads CASSLRLEGTEAFF. The CDR3, as DNA: TGTGCCAGCAGCTTGAGGCTTGAGGGGACTGAAGCTTTCTTT. The entire variable domain, with the rest obtained from reference TRBV5-4 and TRBJ1-1, is as follows: ETGVTQSPTHLIKTRGQQVTLRCSSQSGHNTVSWYQQALGQGPQFIFQYYREEENGRGNFPPRFSGLQFPNYSSELNVNALELDDSALYLCASSLRLEGTEAFFGQGTRLTVV.

This clone was detected only a few times. The rearrangement joins TRBV5-1 to TRBJ2-3; D is ambiguous. The V gene's germline CDR1 is SGHRS and CDR2 YFSETQ. There are 11 residues in the CDR3. The V end lost 3 bases, the J end lost 6 bases, and 5 bases lay between the germline ends. The CDR3 sequence: CASSSSDTQYF. The CDR3 DNA reads as TGCGCCAGCAGCTCATCTGATACGCAGTATTTT.

The chain links TRBV25-1 to TRBJ2-3; D may be TRBD1 or TRBD2 (5 bases each). CDR3 length equals 15 residues. Looked up from germline, CDR1 is MGHDK and CDR2 is SYGVNS. V gave up 2 bases and J gave up 3 bases, with 12 bases separating them. The CDR3 loop reads CASSEGGVLTDTQYF. DNA of the CDR3: TGTGCCAGCAGTGAAGGGGGTGTCTTAACAGATACGCAGTATTTT.

This clone was detected only a few times. The gene calls are TRBV15 and TRBJ2-7, with 7 bases that match TRBD2. The V gene's germline CDR1 is LNHNV and CDR2 YYDKDF (reference sequence). The V gene end was trimmed by 0 bases and the J gene end by 0 bases; junction bases not matched to a gene: 2. CDR3 size: 15 residues. The CDR3 nucleotides read TGTGCCACCAGCAGAGAACTAGCGAACTCCTACGAGCAGTACTTC. It codes for CATSRELANSYEQYF. The entire variable domain, with the rest obtained from reference TRBV15 and TRBJ2-7, is as follows: DAMVIQNPRYQVTQFGKPVTLSCSQTLNHNVMYWYQQKSSQAPKLLFHYYDKDFNNEADTPDNFQSRRPNTSFCFLDIRSPGLGDTAMYLCATSRELANSYEQYFGPGTRLTVT.

J is TRBJ1-4 and V is TRBV25-1, with TRBD1 as a possible D gene (6 bases). CDR3 length: 13 amino acids. Trimming took off 5 bases at V and 5 bases at J, with 9 bases between the two ends. Germline V lookup: CDR1 MGHDK, CDR2 SYGVNS. DNA for the CDR3: TGTGCCAGCAGTCAGGGGTACAATGAAAAACTGTTTTTT. Protein sequence: CASSQGYNEKLFF.

The chain carries TRBV2 and TRBJ2-5, with TRBD1 matching 9 bases. The length of the CDR3 is 15 residues. Germline loops: CDR1 SNHLY, CDR2 FYNNEI. The junction had 14 bases not matched to a gene; V was cut back by 8 bases and J by 7 bases. The CDR3 bases are TGTGCCAGCCGTACAGGGGGCGCGGATGACCCGACCCAGTACTTC. It yields the protein CASRTGGADDPTQYF. Full variable domain (outside the CDR3, taken from reference TRBV2 and TRBJ2-5): EPEVTQTPSHQVTQMGQEVILRCVPISNHLYFYWYRQILGQKVEFLVSFYNNEISEKSEIFDDQFSVERPDGSNFTLKIRSTKLEDSAMYFCASRTGGADDPTQYFGPGTRLLVL.

This clone was detected only once. The rearrangement joins TRBV18 to TRBJ2-3; TRBD2 matches at 7 bases. The V gene's germline CDR1 is KGHSH and CDR2 LQKENI. The ends lost 3 bases at V and 0 bases at J; junction bases unmatched: 12. This CDR3 has 18 amino acids. Written as DNA, the CDR3 is TGTGCCAGCTCACCTAGAACACCTAGCGGTACTAGCACAGATACGCAGTATTTT. The encoded protein is CASSPRTPSGTSTDTQYF.

This clone appeared a few times. The chain couples TRBV7-9 to TRBJ1-2; the D is unclear. Germline CDR1 is SEHNR and CDR2 is FQNEAQ (reference sequence). V gave up 4 bases and J gave up 7 bases, with 13 bases separating them. This CDR3 region has 13 residues. The CDR3 DNA is TGTGCCAGCAGCTACCGAGGGTTTACTGGCTACACCTTC. Its protein is CASSYRGFTGYTF.

This chain links TRBV11-2 with TRBJ1-1, with 7 nucleotides matching TRBD1. Germline V gene lookup returns CDR1 SGHAT and CDR2 FQNNGV. This CDR3 is built from 15 residues. The V gene end was trimmed by 5 bases and the J gene end by 3 bases; junction bases not matched to a gene: 9. CDR3 loop: CASSRQGRGDTEAFF. For the CDR3, the DNA is TGTGCCAGCAGCCGACAGGGAAGGGGGGACACTGAAGCTTTCTTT.

This clone has just one count. The chain recombines TRBV5-4 with TRBJ1-1; 7 nucleotides match TRBD1. V dropped 4 bases and J dropped 5; count of bases not matched to a gene: 8. Per germline, CDR1 SGHNT and CDR2 YYREEE (reference sequence). The CDR3 runs 14 residues. CDR3 bases: TGTGCCAGCAGCCGGGCAGGGGGGGAAACTGAAGCTTTCTTT. Translating it yields CASSRAGGETEAFF.

This chain connects TRBV5-1 to TRBJ2-7; D perhaps matches TRBD1 (6 bases). CDR3 length equals 13 residues. The V and J ends lost 3 bases and 4 bases respectively, with 11 bases between them. The germline gives CDR1 SGHRS, CDR2 YFSETQ. CDR3 protein: CASSSGTLYEQYF. CDR3 nucleotide sequence: TGCGCCAGCAGCTCCGGGACACTGTACGAGCAGTACTTC.

The chain recombines TRBV5-4 with TRBJ1-1, with 11 bases fitting TRBD1. Germline CDR1 is SGHNT and CDR2 is YYREEE (reference sequence). J gave up 11 bases and V 4 bases, and 10 bases lay outside the gene matches. The CDR3 extends over 14 amino acids. In nucleotides, the CDR3 is TGTGCCAGCAGCGCGGGACAGGGGGTAGGGGACGCTTTCTTT. This codes for CASSAGQGVGDAFF.

This clone was seen a handful of times. The chain is built from TRBV9 and TRBJ2-2, with D tentatively TRBD2 (6 bases). The CDR3 has 16 residues. Germline values: CDR1 SGDLS, CDR2 YYNGEE. Trimming took off 0 bases at V and 5 bases at J, with 14 bases between the two ends. CDR3 residues: CASSVAPGVGTGELFF. The CDR3 DNA reads TGTGCCAGCAGCGTAGCTCCGGGAGTGGGGACCGGGGAGCTGTTTTTT.

This clone has more than one count but fewer than ten. V and J are TRBV29-1 and TRBJ1-1; D unclear. V was pared by 1 base and J by 2 bases, with 5 bases between. Germline values: CDR1 SQVTM, CDR2 ANQGSEA. The CDR3 is 12 residues long. For the CDR3, the DNA is TGCAGCGTTGAAGGCTTCAACACTGAAGCTTTCTTT. It is translated as CSVEGFNTEAFF. Full variable domain (outside the CDR3, taken from reference TRBV29-1 and TRBJ1-1): SAVISQKPSRDICQRGTSLTIQCQVDSQVTMMFWYRQQPGQSLTLIATANQGSEATYESGFVIDKFPISRPNLTFSTLTVSNMSPEDSSIYLCSVEGFNTEAFFGQGTRLTVV.

The gene calls are TRBV13 and TRBJ2-7; TRBD1 matches 7 bases. Trimming removed 4 bases from V and 2 bases from J; junction bases left unmatched: 2. The length of the CDR3 is 13 residues. Germline V CDR1 and CDR2: PRHDT, FYEKMQ (reference sequence). CDR3 bases: TGTGCCAGCAGCTCGGACAGGACCTACGAGCAGTACTTC. This gives the protein CASSSDRTYEQYF.

This rearrangement joins TRBV18 to TRBJ1-5; D is unresolved. There are 15 residues in the CDR3. The V and J ends lost 5 bases and 3 bases respectively, with 14 bases between them. The germline V gene encodes CDR1 KGHSH and CDR2 LQKENI. The CDR3 region is CASSLGPPTNQPQHF. Written as DNA, the CDR3 is TGTGCCAGCTCATTGGGCCCTCCCACCAATCAGCCCCAGCATTTT.

The J gene is TRBJ2-1, the V gene TRBV2; no definite D call. The CDR3 loop spans 13 amino acids. Trimming pared 6 bases from V and 4 bases from J, leaving 10 bases between. Germline CDR1 SNHLY, CDR2 FYNNEI. CDR3 sequence (DNA): TGTGCCAGCAGCGTGACAAGATACAATGAGCAGTTCTTC. Translated, it gives CASSVTRYNEQFF.

This chain links TRBV7-2 with TRBJ2-3; D is perhaps TRBD2 (5 bases). Trimming pared 5 bases from V and 6 bases from J, leaving 15 bases between. The germline V gene encodes CDR1 SGHTA and CDR2 FQGNSA. The CDR3 covers 14 residues. CDR3 in amino acids: CASSPGTRSDTQYF. The CDR3 DNA reads as TGTGCCAGCAGCCCGGGTACTAGAAGCGATACGCAGTATTTT.

This clone was seen at least ten times. The rearrangement uses TRBV2 and TRBJ2-3; TRBD2 matches 12 bases. V shed 8 bases, J shed 2 bases, and the junction held 5 bases outside the gene matches. The germline CDR1 and CDR2 sequences are SNHLY and FYNNEI. This CDR3 spans 15 amino acids. The CDR3 here is CASGLAGIVTDTQYF. In nucleotides, the CDR3 is TGTGCCAGCGGACTAGCGGGAATCGTCACAGATACGCAGTATTTT.

The chain has TRBV19 and TRBJ2-6, with D tentatively TRBD1 (5 bases). Trimming shortened V by 6 bases and J by 0 bases, and 9 bases separated the two germline ends. CDR1 LNHDA and CDR2 SQIVND come from the germline V gene (reference sequence). The CDR3 consists of 15 residues. CDR3 protein: CASRQDRSGANVLTF. CDR3 DNA sequence: TGTGCCAGTAGACAGGACCGCTCTGGGGCCAACGTCCTGACTTTC.